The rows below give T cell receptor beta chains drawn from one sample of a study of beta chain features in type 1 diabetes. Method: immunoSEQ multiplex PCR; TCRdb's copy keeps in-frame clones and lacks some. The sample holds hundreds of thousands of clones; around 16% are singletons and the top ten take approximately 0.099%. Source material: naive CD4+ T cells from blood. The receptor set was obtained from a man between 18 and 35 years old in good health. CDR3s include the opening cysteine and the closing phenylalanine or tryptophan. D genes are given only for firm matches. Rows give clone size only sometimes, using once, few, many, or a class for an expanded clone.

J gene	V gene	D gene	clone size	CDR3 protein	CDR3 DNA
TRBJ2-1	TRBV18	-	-	CASCSTGVNSYNEQFF	TGTGCCAGCTGTTCAACCGGAGTAAACTCCTACAATGAGCAGTTCTTC
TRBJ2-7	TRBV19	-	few	CASRSTGRSYEQYF	TGTGCCAGTAGATCGACAGGCCGCTCCTACGAGCAGTACTTC
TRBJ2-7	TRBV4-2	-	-	CASSQGGNSYEQYF	TGTGCCAGCAGCCAAGGGGGGAACTCCTACGAGCAGTACTTC
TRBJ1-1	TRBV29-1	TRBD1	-	CRATTGTGWGDTEAFF	TGCAGAGCTACTACCGGGACAGGATGGGGTGACACTGAAGCTTTCTTT
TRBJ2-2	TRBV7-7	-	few	CASSIGTDTGELFF	TGTGCTAGCAGCATCGGGACCGACACCGGGGAGCTGTTTTTT
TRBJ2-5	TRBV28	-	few	CASSPNPGGGRVAQYF	TGTGCCAGCAGCCCTAACCCCGGGGGAGGCCGGGTAGCCCAGTACTTC
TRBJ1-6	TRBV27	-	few	CASSPWNRGNSPLHF	TGTGCCAGCAGCCCGTGGAATCGAGGCAATTCACCCCTCCACTTT
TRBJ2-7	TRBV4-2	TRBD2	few	CASSQASGAYEQYF	TGTGCCAGCAGCCAAGCCAGCGGGGCCTACGAGCAGTACTTC
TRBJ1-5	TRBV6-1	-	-	CASTGPYSNQPQHF	TGTGCCAGCACTGGGCCTTATAGCAATCAGCCCCAGCATTTT
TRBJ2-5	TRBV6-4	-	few	CASSDSFTGAGETQYF	TGTGCCAGCAGTGACTCATTTACGGGGGCCGGGGAGACCCAGTACTTC
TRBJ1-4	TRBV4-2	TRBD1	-	CASSSGTGVEKLFF	TGTGCCAGCAGTTCCGGGACAGGGGTCGAAAAACTGTTTTTT
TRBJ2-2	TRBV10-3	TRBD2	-	CAISAAGLAGTRSGELFF	TGTGCCATCAGTGCCGCGGGACTAGCGGGGACCCGCAGCGGGGAGCTGTTTTTT
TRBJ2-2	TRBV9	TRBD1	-	CASSVRRQGNTGELFF	TGTGCCAGCAGCGTAAGGAGACAGGGGAACACCGGGGAGCTGTTTTTT
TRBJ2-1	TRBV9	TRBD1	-	CASSSRRGDRTNEQFF	TGTGCCAGCAGCTCCCGCAGGGGGGACAGGACCAATGAGCAGTTCTTC
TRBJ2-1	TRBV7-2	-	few	CASLSRGADNEQFF	TGTGCCAGCTTGAGCCGGGGGGCAGACAATGAGCAGTTCTTC
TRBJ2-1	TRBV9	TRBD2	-	CASSARLADNEQFF	TGTGCCAGCAGCGCCCGACTAGCGGACAATGAGCAGTTCTTC
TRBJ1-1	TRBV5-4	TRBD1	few	CASPGGPTGINTEAFF	TGTGCCAGCCCCGGGGGTCCGACAGGGATCAACACTGAAGCTTTCTTT
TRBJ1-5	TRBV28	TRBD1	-	CASSSSTGVRQPQHF	TGTGCCAGCAGTAGCTCTACAGGGGTACGTCAGCCCCAGCATTTT
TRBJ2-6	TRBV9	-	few	CASRRGGPSSGANVLTF	TGTGCCAGCAGAAGGGGGGGACCTAGCTCTGGGGCCAACGTCCTGACTTTC
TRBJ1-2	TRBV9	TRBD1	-	CASSSGTDPLVSGYTF	TGTGCCAGCTCTAGCGGGACAGACCCTCTTGTTTCTGGCTACACCTTC
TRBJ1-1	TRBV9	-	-	CASSPRYQGRTEAFF	TGTGCCAGCAGCCCTCGCTATCAGGGTCGGACTGAAGCTTTCTTT
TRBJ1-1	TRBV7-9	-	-	CASSLIGATEAFF	TGTGCCAGCAGCTTAATAGGGGCCACTGAAGCTTTCTTT